These 16 T cell receptor beta chains were sequenced from one sample in a study of T cells after yellow fever vaccination. Using its own MiXCR run on the 5' RACE reads, TCRdb lists one record per CDR3 protein. The sample lists about 580,000 distinct CDR3 sequences; about 17% were seen once. Specimen: PBMCs, collected less than 6 days after the first yellow fever vaccination. The receptors derive from a man aged 18 to 29 who received the YFV17D yellow fever vaccine.

This clonotype has a handful of counts. The chain employs TRBV6-7 and TRBJ2-2; 11 bases map to TRBD1. TRBV6-7 is given ORF status, its function remaining uncertain. CDR3 length: 18 residues. J was trimmed by 6 bases and V by 6 bases; bases with no gene match: 15. In nucleotides, the CDR3 is TGTGCCAGCAGCCCTGAGGGACAGGGGGACTGGACGGCCGGGGAGCTGTTTTTT. Residues: CASSPEGQGDWTAGELFF.

The chain joins TRBV7-1 to TRBJ1-6; 7 bases fit TRBD1. TRBV7-1 is an ORF, and what it does is uncertain. Trimming cost V 3 bases and J 6 bases; bases outside gene matches: 11. The CDR3 extends over 17 amino acids. CDR3 in DNA: TGTGCCAGCAGCTCCGCGGGGGGGGGGACAGTTAATTCACCCCTCCACTTT. Amino acid sequence: CASSSAGGGTVNSPLHF.

The rearrangement links TRBV4-2 to TRBJ1-2; no definite D call. Trimming left V 0 bases short and J 2 bases short, with 10 bases between. Germline V CDR1 and CDR2: LGHNA, YNFKEQ. The CDR3 is 15 amino acids. CDR3 in amino acids: CASSQEITANYGYTF. The CDR3, as DNA: TGTGCCAGCAGCCAAGAGATAACAGCGAACTATGGCTACACCTTC.

V gene TRBV29-1 combines with J gene TRBJ2-3; 12 nucleotides match TRBD2. The CDR3 loop spans 18 amino acids. Per germline, CDR1 SQVTM and CDR2 ANQGSEA. Trimming cost V 3 bases and J 6 bases; bases outside gene matches: 16. CDR3 loop: CSVDMLGLAGYSDDTQYF. CDR3 DNA: TGCAGCGTTGATATGCTAGGACTAGCGGGGTACAGCGATGATACGCAGTATTTT.

V is TRBV19 and J is TRBJ2-5; D is undetermined. Germline V gene lookup returns CDR1 LNHDA and CDR2 SQIVND (reference sequence). V lost 3 bases and J lost 1, with 9 bases in between. The CDR3 length is 14 residues. CDR3 sequence (DNA): TGTGCCAGTAGTATGACGGTTATCCAAGAGACCCAGTACTTC. The encoded protein is CASSMTVIQETQYF.

The genes are TRBV27 and TRBJ2-3; tentatively, D is TRBD1 (6 bases). V lost 5 bases, J lost 1 base, and 13 bases lay in between. CDR1 is MNHEY and CDR2 is SMNVEV in the germline V gene (reference sequence). The CDR3 length is 15 residues. CDR3 region: CASSAQGWGTDTQYF. The CDR3 DNA is TGTGCCAGCAGTGCCCAGGGGTGGGGCACAGATACGCAGTATTTT.

This clonotype was counted only a few times. This rearrangement joins TRBV11-1 to TRBJ2-5, with 16 bases matching TRBD2. In germline, CDR1 is SGHAT, CDR2 FQDESV (reference sequence). The trim removed 3 bases at V and 5 bases at J, leaving 12 bases unmatched. CDR3 size: 19 residues. This CDR3 is CASSFPTGTSGGAYETQYF. CDR3 coding DNA: TGTGCCAGCAGCTTCCCCACCGGGACTAGCGGGGGGGCTTATGAGACCCAGTACTTC.

This sequence joins TRBV11-2 and TRBJ2-3, with TRBD2 matching over 15 bases. The germline V gene has CDR1 SGHAT and CDR2 FQNNGV. With 5 bases clipped from V and 2 bases from J, the junction kept 14 bases outside the gene matches. This CDR3 contains 20 residues. The CDR3 spells CASSAGPGLAGGGSTDTQYF. CDR3 DNA: TGTGCCAGCAGCGCTGGACCGGGACTAGCGGGGGGAGGGTCCACAGATACGCAGTATTTT. The whole variable domain, filled in from reference TRBV11-2 and TRBJ2-3, reads EAGVAQSPRYKIIEKRQSVAFWCNPISGHATLYWYQQILGQGPKLLIQFQNNGVVDDSQLPKDRFSAERLKGVDSTLKIQPAKLEDSAVYLCASSAGPGLAGGGSTDTQYFGPGTRLTVL.

The chain links TRBV4-1 to TRBJ1-6, with D unclear. The germline gives CDR1 MGHRA, CDR2 YSYEKL. CDR3 length equals 15 residues. Trimming removed 2 bases from V and 4 bases from J, with 9 bases in between. The CDR3 sequence is CASSQIEAYNSPLHF. The CDR3 nucleotides read TGCGCCAGCAGCCAAATTGAGGCATATAATTCACCCCTCCACTTT.

The rearrangement joins TRBV7-9 to TRBJ2-4; 7 positions match TRBD1. V was pared by 4 bases and J by 7 bases, with 10 bases of the junction left unmatched. The germline CDR1 and CDR2 sequences are SEHNR and FQNEAQ (reference sequence). The length of the CDR3 is 15 residues. The CDR3 loop is CASSSTTGAWNIQYF. The CDR3 DNA sequence: TGTGCCAGCAGCTCGACCACAGGGGCTTGGAACATTCAGTACTTC.

The sample holds a few counts of this clonotype. This rearrangement joins TRBV9 to TRBJ2-1; D is undetermined. Trimming cost V 2 bases and J 8 bases, with 14 bases left between them. CDR3 size: 14 residues. CDR1 and CDR2 from the germline V gene are SGDLS and YYNGEE. The CDR3 reads CASSVRLSEDEQFF. In DNA form, the CDR3 reads TGTGCCAGCAGCGTTCGACTGTCAGAGGATGAGCAGTTCTTC.

This clonotype was found a few times. The chain joins TRBV5-1 to TRBJ2-2; D is perhaps TRBD1 (6 bases). Germline CDR1 and CDR2: SGHRS and YFSETQ. There are 16 residues in the CDR3. Trimming removed 4 bases at V and 3 bases at J, with 16 bases between. DNA for the CDR3: TGCGCCAGCAGCCGCAACCCGGACAGACACACCGGGGAGCTGTTTTTT. This codes for CASSRNPDRHTGELFF.

The rearrangement joins TRBV27 to TRBJ1-2; 7 positions match TRBD1. Per germline, CDR1 MNHEY and CDR2 SMNVEV (reference sequence). The CDR3 consists of 16 residues. J lost 0 bases, V lost 7 bases, and 11 bases had no gene match. CDR3 DNA: TGTGCCAGCACCTCTTGGGGACAGTCCTCTAACTATGGCTACACCTTC. Its protein product is CASTSWGQSSNYGYTF.

This clonotype was seen more than once but under ten times. The chain carries TRBV29-1 and TRBJ1-1; D not resolved. This CDR3 has 12 amino acids. Germline V lookup: CDR1 SQVTM, CDR2 ANQGSEA. Trimming left V 6 bases short and J 4 bases short, with 12 bases between. CDR3 sequence (DNA): TGCAGCGTCGTCAGGATGGCCACTGAAGCTTTCTTT. Translated, it gives CSVVRMATEAFF. The whole variable domain, remainder taken from reference TRBV29-1 and TRBJ1-1, is SAVISQKPSRDICQRGTSLTIQCQVDSQVTMMFWYRQQPGQSLTLIATANQGSEATYESGFVIDKFPISRPNLTFSTLTVSNMSPEDSSIYLCSVVRMATEAFFGQGTRLTVV.

This clonotype has just a few counts. The V gene is TRBV9, the J gene TRBJ2-1; D possibly corresponds to TRBD2 (6 bases). The germline gives CDR1 SGDLS, CDR2 YYNGEE. V was shortened by 3 bases and J by 9 bases, with 19 bases between the two germline ends. The CDR3 has 15 amino acids. For the CDR3, the DNA is TGTGCCAGCAGCGAGGCCCCCTCGGGGGATGGTGAGCAGTTCTTC. As protein: CASSEAPSGDGEQFF.

This clonotype turned up a few times. The chain joins TRBV2 to TRBJ2-7; D is unclear. The CDR3 contains 16 residues. Germline CDR1 and CDR2: SNHLY and FYNNEI. V was cut by 7 bases and J by 2 bases, with 21 bases left in between. CDR3 sequence: CASNFNSRPAAYEQYV. The CDR3 DNA is TGTGCCAGCAACTTTAATTCAAGACCGGCGGCCTACGAGCAGTACGTC.